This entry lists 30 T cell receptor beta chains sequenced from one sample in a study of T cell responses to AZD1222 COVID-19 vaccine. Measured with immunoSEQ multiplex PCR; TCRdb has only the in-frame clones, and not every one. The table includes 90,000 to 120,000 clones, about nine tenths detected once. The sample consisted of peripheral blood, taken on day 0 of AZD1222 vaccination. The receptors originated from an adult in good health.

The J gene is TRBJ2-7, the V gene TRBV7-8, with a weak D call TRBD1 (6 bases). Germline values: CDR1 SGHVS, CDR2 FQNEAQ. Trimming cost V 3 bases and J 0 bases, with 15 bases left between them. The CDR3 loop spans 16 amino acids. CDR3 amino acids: CASSFLSSDSSYEQYF. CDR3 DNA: TGTGCCAGCAGCTTTCTGTCCTCGGACAGCTCCTACGAGCAGTACTTC.

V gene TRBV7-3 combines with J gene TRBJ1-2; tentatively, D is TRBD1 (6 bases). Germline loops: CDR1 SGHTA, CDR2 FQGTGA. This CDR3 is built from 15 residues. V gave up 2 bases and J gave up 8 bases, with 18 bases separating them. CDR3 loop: CASSLDPTGTGGYTF. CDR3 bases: TGTGCCAGCAGCTTAGACCCTACAGGGACGGGGGGCTACACCTTC.

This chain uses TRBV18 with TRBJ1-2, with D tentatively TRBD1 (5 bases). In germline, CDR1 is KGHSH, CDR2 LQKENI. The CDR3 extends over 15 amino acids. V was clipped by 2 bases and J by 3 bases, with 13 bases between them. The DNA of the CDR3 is TGTGCCAGCTCACCAACAGGTGCAGTGTACTATGGCTACACCTTC. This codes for CASSPTGAVYYGYTF. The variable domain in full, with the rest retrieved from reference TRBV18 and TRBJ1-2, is NAGVMQNPRHLVRRRGQEARLRCSPMKGHSHVYWYRQLPEEGLKFMVYLQKENIIDESGMPKERFSAEFPKEGPSILRIQQVVRGDSAAYFCASSPTGAVYYGYTFGSGTRLTVV.

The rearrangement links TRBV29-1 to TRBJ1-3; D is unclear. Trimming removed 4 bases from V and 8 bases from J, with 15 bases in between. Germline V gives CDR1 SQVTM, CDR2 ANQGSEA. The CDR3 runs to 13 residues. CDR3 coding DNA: TGCAGCGTTGGGGTGGGAGGGCAAGACACCATATATTTT. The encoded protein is CSVGVGGQDTIYF. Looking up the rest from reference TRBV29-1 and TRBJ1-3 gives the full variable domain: SAVISQKPSRDICQRGTSLTIQCQVDSQVTMMFWYRQQPGQSLTLIATANQGSEATYESGFVIDKFPISRPNLTFSTLTVSNMSPEDSSIYLCSVGVGGQDTIYFGEGSWLTVV.

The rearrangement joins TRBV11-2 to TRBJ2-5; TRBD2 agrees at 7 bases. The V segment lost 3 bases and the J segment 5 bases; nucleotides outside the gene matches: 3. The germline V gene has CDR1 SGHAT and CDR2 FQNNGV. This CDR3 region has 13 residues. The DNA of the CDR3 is TGTGCCAGCAGCTTCGGACTAGAGGAGACCCAGTACTTC. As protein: CASSFGLEETQYF.

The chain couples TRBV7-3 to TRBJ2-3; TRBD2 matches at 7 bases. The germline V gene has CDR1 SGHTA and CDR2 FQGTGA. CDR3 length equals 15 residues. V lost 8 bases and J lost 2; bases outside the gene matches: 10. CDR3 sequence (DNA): TGTGCCAGCGCTCGGAGCGGGGAAACCACAGATACGCAGTATTTT. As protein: CASARSGETTDTQYF.

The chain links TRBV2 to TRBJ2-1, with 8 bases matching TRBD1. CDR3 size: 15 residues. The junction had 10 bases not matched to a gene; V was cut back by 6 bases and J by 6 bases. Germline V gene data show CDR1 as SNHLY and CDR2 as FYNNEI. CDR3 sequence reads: CASRTGVLISNEQFF. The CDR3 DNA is TGTGCCAGCAGGACAGGGGTTTTGATCTCCAATGAGCAGTTCTTC.

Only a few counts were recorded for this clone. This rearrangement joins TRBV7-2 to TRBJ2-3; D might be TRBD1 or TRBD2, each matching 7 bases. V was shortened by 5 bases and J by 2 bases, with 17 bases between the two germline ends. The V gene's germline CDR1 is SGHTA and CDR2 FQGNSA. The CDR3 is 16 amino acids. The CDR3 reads CASSPRQGGDTDTQYF. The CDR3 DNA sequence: TGTGCCAGCAGCCCACGACAGGGAGGGGACACAGATACGCAGTATTTT.

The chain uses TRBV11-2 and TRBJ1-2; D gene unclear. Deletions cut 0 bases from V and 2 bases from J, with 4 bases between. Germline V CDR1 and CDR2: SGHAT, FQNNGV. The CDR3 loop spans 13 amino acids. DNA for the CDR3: TGTGCCAGCAGCTTAGACAGAAACTATGGCTACACCTTC. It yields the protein CASSLDRNYGYTF.

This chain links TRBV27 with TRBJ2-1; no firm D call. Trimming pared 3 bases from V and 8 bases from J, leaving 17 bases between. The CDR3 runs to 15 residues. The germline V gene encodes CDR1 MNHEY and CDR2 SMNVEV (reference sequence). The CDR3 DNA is TGTGCCAGCAGTTTCCTCCAGGACCTTGCGGATGAGCAGTTCTTC. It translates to CASSFLQDLADEQFF.

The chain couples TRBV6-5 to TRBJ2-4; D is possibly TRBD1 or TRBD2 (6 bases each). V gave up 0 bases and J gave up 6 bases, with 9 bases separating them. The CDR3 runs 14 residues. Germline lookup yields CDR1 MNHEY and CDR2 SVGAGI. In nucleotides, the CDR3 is TGTGCCAGCAGTTACTCGAAGGGGGGAAACATTCAGTACTTC. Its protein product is CASSYSKGGNIQYF.

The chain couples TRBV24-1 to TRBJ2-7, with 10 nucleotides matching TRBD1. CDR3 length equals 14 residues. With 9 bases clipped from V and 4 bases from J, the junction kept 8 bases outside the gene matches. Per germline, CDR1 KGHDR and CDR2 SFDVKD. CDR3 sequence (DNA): TGTGCCACCGCCACCGGGACAGGGGTGTACGAGCAGTACTTC. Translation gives CATATGTGVYEQYF.

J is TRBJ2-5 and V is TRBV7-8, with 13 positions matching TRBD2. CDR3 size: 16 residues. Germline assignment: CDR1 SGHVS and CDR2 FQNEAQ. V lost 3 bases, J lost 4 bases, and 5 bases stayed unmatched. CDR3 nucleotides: TGTGCCAGCAGCTTGGTCGGGACTAGCGGGGTAGAGACCCAGTACTTC. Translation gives CASSLVGTSGVETQYF. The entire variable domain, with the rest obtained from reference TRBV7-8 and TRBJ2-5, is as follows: GAGVSQSPRYKVAKRGQDVALRCDPISGHVSLFWYQQALGQGPEFLTYFQNEAQLDKSGLPSDRFFAERPEGSVSTLKIQRTQQEDSAVYLCASSLVGTSGVETQYFGPGTRLLVL.

The DNA of the CDR3 is TGTGCCAGTTCGGGTACGGGGGCGAGAGAGACCCAGTACTTC. Translation: CASSGTGARETQYF. This chain uses TRBV19 with TRBJ2-5, with D possibly called TRBD1 or TRBD2 (6 bases each). The V and J ends lost 8 bases and 4 bases respectively, with 17 bases between them. Per the germline V gene, CDR1 is LNHDA and CDR2 is SQIVND (reference sequence). CDR3 length: 14 residues.

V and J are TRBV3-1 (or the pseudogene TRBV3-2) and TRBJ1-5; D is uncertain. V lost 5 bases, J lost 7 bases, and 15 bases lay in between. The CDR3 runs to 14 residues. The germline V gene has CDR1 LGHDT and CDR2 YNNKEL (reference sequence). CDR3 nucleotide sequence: TGTGCCAGCAGCTTCTCCACCGAGGTACAGCCCCAGCATTTT. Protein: CASSFSTEVQPQHF.

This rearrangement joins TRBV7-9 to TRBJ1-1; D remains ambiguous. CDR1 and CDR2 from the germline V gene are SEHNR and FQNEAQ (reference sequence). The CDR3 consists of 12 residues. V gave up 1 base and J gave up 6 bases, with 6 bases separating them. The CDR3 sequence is CASSLDFAEAFF. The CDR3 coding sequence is TGTGCCAGCAGCTTAGATTTCGCTGAAGCTTTCTTT.

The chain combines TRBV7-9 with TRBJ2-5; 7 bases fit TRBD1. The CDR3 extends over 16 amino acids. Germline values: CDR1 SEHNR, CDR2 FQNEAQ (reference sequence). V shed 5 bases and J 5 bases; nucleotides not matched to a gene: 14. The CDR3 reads CASSLLRDRARETQYF. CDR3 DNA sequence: TGTGCCAGCAGCCTACTGCGAGACAGGGCCAGGGAGACCCAGTACTTC. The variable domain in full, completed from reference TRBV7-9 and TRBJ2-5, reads DTGVSQNPRHKITKRGQNVTFRCDPISEHNRLYWYRQTLGQGPEFLTYFQNEAQLEKSRLLSDRFSAERPKGSFSTLEIQRTEQGDSAMYLCASSLLRDRARETQYFGPGTRLLVL.

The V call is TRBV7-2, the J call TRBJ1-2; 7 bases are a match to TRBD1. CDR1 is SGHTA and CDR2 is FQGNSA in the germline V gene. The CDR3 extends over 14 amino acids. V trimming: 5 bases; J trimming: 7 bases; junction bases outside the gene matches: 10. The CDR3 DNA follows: TGTGCCAGCAGCCCACGACAGGGATCGGTTGGCTACACCTTC. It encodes CASSPRQGSVGYTF.

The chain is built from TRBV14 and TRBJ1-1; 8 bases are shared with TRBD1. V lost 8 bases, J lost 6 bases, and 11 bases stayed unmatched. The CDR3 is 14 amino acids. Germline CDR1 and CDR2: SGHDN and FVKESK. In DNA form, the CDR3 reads TGTGCCAGCGCCCTACACCAGGGGGCCTCTGAAGCTTTCTTT. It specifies CASALHQGASEAFF.

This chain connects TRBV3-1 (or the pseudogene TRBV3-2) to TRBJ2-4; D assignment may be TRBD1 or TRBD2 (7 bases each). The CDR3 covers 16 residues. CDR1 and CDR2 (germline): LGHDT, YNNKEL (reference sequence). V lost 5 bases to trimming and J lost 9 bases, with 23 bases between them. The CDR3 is CASSGGAYRGGGIQYF. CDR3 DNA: TGTGCCAGCAGCGGGGGAGCCTACAGGGGCGGGGGCATTCAGTACTTC.

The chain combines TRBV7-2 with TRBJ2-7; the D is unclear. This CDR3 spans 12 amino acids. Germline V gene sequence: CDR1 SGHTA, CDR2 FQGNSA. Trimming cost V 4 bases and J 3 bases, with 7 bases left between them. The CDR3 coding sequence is TGTGCCAGCAGCTCCCTCAGCTACGAGCAGTACTTC. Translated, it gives CASSSLSYEQYF. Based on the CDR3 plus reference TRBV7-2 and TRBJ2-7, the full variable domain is GAGVSQSPSNKVTEKGKDVELRCDPISGHTALYWYRQSLGQGLEFLIYFQGNSAPDKSGLPSDRFSAERTGGSVSTLTIQRTQQEDSAVYLCASSSLSYEQYFGPGTRLTVT.

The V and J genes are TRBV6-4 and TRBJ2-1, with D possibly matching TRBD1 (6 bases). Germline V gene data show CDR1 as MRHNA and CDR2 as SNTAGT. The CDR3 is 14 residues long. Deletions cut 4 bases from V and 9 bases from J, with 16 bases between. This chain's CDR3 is CASSAETGNFEQFF. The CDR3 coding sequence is TGTGCCAGCAGTGCGGAAACAGGGAACTTTGAGCAGTTCTTC.

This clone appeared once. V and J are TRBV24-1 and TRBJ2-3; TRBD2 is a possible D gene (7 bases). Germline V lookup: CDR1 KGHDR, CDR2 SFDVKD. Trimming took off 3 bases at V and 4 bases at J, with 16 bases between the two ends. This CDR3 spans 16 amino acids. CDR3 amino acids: CATSDVPGGQADTQYF. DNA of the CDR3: TGTGCCACCAGTGATGTCCCGGGGGGCCAGGCAGATACGCAGTATTTT.

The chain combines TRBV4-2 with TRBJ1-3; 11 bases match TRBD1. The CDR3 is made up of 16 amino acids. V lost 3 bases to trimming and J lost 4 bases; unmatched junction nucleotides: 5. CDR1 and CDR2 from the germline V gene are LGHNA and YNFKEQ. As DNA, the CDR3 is TGTGCCAGCAGCCACCCGGGACAGGGGGGAGGAAACACCATATATTTT. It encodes CASSHPGQGGGNTIYF.

CDR3 coding DNA: TGTGCCAGCAGCGCGTCGGGAGTGAGGGACAATGAGCAGTTCTTC. It translates to CASSASGVRDNEQFF. The genes are TRBV6-4 and TRBJ2-1; TRBD2 is a possible D gene (6 bases). This CDR3 has 15 residues. Germline V gene lookup returns CDR1 MRHNA and CDR2 SNTAGT. V lost 6 bases and J 5 bases, leaving 17 bases between the germline ends.

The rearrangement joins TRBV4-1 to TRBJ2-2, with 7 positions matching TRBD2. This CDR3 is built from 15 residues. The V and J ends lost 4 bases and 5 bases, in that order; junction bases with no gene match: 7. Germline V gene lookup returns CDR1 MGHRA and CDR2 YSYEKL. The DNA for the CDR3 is TGCGCCAGCAGCCGTGATGCTAGCGGTACCGGGGAGCTGTTTTTT. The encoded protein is CASSRDASGTGELFF.

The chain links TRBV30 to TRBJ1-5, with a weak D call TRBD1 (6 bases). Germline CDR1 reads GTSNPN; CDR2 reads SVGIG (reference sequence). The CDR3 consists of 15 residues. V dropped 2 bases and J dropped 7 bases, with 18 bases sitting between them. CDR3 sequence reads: CAWSSPDRMKQPQHF. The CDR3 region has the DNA TGTGCCTGGAGTTCCCCCGACAGGATGAAACAGCCCCAGCATTTT.

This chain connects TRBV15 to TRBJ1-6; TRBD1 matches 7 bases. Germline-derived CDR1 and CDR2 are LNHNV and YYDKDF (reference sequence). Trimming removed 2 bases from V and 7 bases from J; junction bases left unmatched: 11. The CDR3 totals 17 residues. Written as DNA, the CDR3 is TGTGCCACCAGCAGACGACAGGGAGGATTGAGGAATTCACCCCTCCACTTT. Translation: CATSRRQGGLRNSPLHF.

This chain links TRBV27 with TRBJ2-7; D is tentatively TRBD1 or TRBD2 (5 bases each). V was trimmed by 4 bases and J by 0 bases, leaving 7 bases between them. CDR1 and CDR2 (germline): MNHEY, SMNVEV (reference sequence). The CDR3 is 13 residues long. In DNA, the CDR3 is TGTGCCAGCAGTTACGGGGCCTCCTACGAGCAGTACTTC. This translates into CASSYGASYEQYF.

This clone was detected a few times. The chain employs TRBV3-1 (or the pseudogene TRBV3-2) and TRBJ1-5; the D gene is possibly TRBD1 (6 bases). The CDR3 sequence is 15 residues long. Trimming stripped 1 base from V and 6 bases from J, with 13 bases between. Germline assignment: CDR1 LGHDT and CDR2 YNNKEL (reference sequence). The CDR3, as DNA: TGTGCCAGCAGCCAAGGGGGGGCTAGGAGTCAGCCCCAGCATTTT. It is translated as CASSQGGARSQPQHF.